What follows are 19 T cell receptor beta chains derived from one specimen sequenced in a study of cytomegalovirus exposure and HLA in healthy donors. Researchers ran the PCR with 60 Vbeta and 13 Jbeta primers. Assay: immunoSEQ multiplex PCR; the TCRdb copy retains only in-frame clones and omits some. The repertoire holds roughly 150,000 clones, with 60% to 80% as singletons. The sample was PBMCs. Every receptor here comes from a male donor in good health and CMV-seronegative.

The chain employs TRBV4-3 and TRBJ2-7, with 8 bases lining up with TRBD1. The germline gives CDR1 LGHNA, CDR2 YSLEER. The CDR3 is made up of 15 amino acids. Trimming removed 0 bases from V and 0 bases from J; junction bases left unmatched: 1. In nucleotides, the CDR3 is TGCGCCAGCAGCCAAGAGGACAGGGCCTCCTACGAGCAGTACTTC. This sequence encodes CASSQEDRASYEQYF.

The J gene is TRBJ1-2, the V gene TRBV5-4; the D is unclear. V was pared by 4 bases and J by 7 bases, with 14 bases between. CDR3 length: 13 residues. Germline CDR1 and CDR2: SGHNT and YYREEE (reference sequence). The CDR3 loop is CASSAGVSFGYTF. The CDR3, as DNA: TGTGCCAGCAGCGCCGGGGTTTCGTTTGGCTACACCTTC.

This rearrangement joins TRBV15 to TRBJ1-2, with D uncertain. There are 15 residues in the CDR3. V was pared by 1 base and J by 7 bases, with 16 bases between. Germline V gene lookup returns CDR1 LNHNV and CDR2 YYDKDF (reference sequence). The CDR3 region is CATSRGELGVSGYTF. CDR3 nucleotide sequence: TGTGCCACCAGCAGAGGAGAATTGGGAGTTAGTGGCTACACCTTC.

This clone was found once. V usage is TRBV11-3 and J usage is TRBJ2-1, with 7 bases that match TRBD1. The CDR3 is made up of 15 amino acids. Unmatched junction bases numbered 3, after V lost 4 bases and J lost 0 bases. CDR1 and CDR2 (germline): SGHNT, YENEEA. This CDR3 reads CASSSAGGSYNEQFF. The DNA for the CDR3 is TGTGCCAGCAGCTCTGCAGGGGGCTCCTACAATGAGCAGTTCTTC.

This chain links TRBV6-5 with TRBJ2-4; 7 bases agree with TRBD2. The germline gives CDR1 MNHEY, CDR2 SVGAGI. The V and J ends lost 2 bases and 7 bases, in that order; junction bases with no gene match: 11. The CDR3 length is 16 residues. CDR3 in DNA: TGTGCCAGCAGTTACCATTCGGGGGGAAGAGATAACATTCAGTACTTC. Encoded protein: CASSYHSGGRDNIQYF.

The V and J genes are TRBV30 and TRBJ2-1; D gene unclear. Trimming removed 0 bases at V and 5 bases at J, with 8 bases between. The CDR3 consists of 13 residues. The germline CDR1 and CDR2 sequences are GTSNPN and SVGIG (reference sequence). The CDR3 DNA reads as TGTGCCTGGAGTGTACGGGTCGACAATGAGCAGTTCTTC. This encodes CAWSVRVDNEQFF.

Remarks on this clone: Distinct nucleotide sequences in the sample also encode this CDR3. This chain connects TRBV18 to TRBJ2-5; D is unresolved. Trimming took off 2 bases at V and 5 bases at J, with 9 bases between the two ends. The CDR3 runs 13 residues. Germline V CDR1 and CDR2: KGHSH, LQKENI. CDR3 residues: CASSPGLRETQYF. Written as DNA, the CDR3 is TGTGCCAGCTCACCAGGGCTTAGGGAGACCCAGTACTTC.

The chain combines TRBV5-4 with TRBJ2-7; 9 bases are shared with TRBD2. The germline V gene encodes CDR1 SGHNT and CDR2 YYREEE (reference sequence). This CDR3 is built from 16 residues. Trimming took 0 bases from V and 2 from J; bases not matched to a gene: 6. As DNA, the CDR3 is TGTGCCAGCAGCTTGGCCGCTAGCGGGGTTGCCTACGAGCAGTACTTC. It specifies CASSLAASGVAYEQYF.

CDR3 nucleotides: TGTGCCAGCAGTTGGGGGGACCGAAGTGGTTCACCCCTCCACTTT. It yields the protein CASSWGDRSGSPLHF. This chain connects TRBV6-5 to TRBJ1-6, with D tentatively TRBD1 (5 bases). Germline lookup yields CDR1 MNHEY and CDR2 SVGAGI. V was shortened by 4 bases and J by 9 bases, with 16 bases between the two germline ends. CDR3 length: 15 residues.

V and J are TRBV2 and TRBJ2-7, with 7 nucleotides matching TRBD1. This CDR3 region has 15 residues. Germline values: CDR1 SNHLY, CDR2 FYNNEI. The V gene end was trimmed by 3 bases and the J gene end by 0 bases; junction bases not matched to a gene: 5. The CDR3 protein is CASSDRTGDSYEQYF. DNA for the CDR3: TGTGCCAGCAGTGACAGGACAGGTGACTCCTACGAGCAGTACTTC.

The chain has TRBV19 and TRBJ1-2, with D possibly TRBD1 on 5 matching bases. Germline CDR1 and CDR2: LNHDA and SQIVND (reference sequence). This CDR3 is 12 amino acids long. V shed 6 bases and J shed 1 base, with 6 bases lying between them. The CDR3 here is CASRRGNYGYTF. For the CDR3, the DNA is TGTGCCAGTAGAAGGGGTAACTATGGCTACACCTTC.

This clone has just one count. V gene TRBV9 combines with J gene TRBJ1-1; D might be TRBD1 (5 bases). The germline gives CDR1 SGDLS, CDR2 YYNGEE. Trimming cost V 3 bases and J 1 base, with 7 bases left between them. CDR3 length equals 13 residues. This CDR3 is CASSEGSNTEAFF. CDR3 in DNA: TGTGCCAGCAGCGAGGGGTCGAACACTGAAGCTTTCTTT.

The chain employs TRBV18 and TRBJ1-1, with TRBD1 matching 11 bases. CDR1 KGHSH and CDR2 LQKENI come from the germline V gene. Unmatched junction bases numbered 6, after V lost 3 bases and J lost 0 bases. CDR3 size: 17 residues. The DNA for the CDR3 is TGTGCCAGCTCACCTCAGGGGACAGGGGGGGTGAACACTGAAGCTTTCTTT. Encoded protein: CASSPQGTGGVNTEAFF.

V usage is TRBV5-5 and J usage is TRBJ2-5; TRBD1 matches 9 bases. V was pared by 5 bases and J by 5 bases, with 13 bases of the junction left unmatched. Germline CDR1 reads SGHKS; CDR2 reads YYEKEE (reference sequence). This CDR3 region has 16 residues. CDR3 sequence reads: CASRPSGQGLGETQYF. The CDR3 DNA is TGTGCCAGCAGGCCCTCGGGACAGGGTTTGGGGGAGACCCAGTACTTC.

The gene calls are TRBV4-2 and TRBJ2-3; TRBD2 aligns across 7 bases. Germline V gives CDR1 LGHNA, CDR2 YNFKEQ. J was trimmed by 4 bases and V by 4 bases; bases with no gene match: 5. The CDR3 extends over 14 amino acids. DNA for the CDR3: TGTGCCAGCAGCCGGACTAGTAGGTCAGATACGCAGTATTTT. Protein: CASSRTSRSDTQYF.

The rearrangement uses TRBV27 and TRBJ1-1; 7 bases match TRBD1. Germline V lookup: CDR1 MNHEY, CDR2 SMNVEV (reference sequence). CDR3 length: 15 residues. V lost 5 bases to trimming and J lost 3 bases; unmatched junction nucleotides: 9. CDR3 DNA: TGTGCCAGCAGTCCCAACAGGGGATGGGACACTGAAGCTTTCTTT. Its protein is CASSPNRGWDTEAFF.

This clone was seen a single time. The chain employs TRBV7-3 and TRBJ2-1; D is unclear. The CDR3 runs 15 residues. V was pared by 5 bases and J by 3 bases, with 14 bases between. The germline V gene encodes CDR1 SGHTA and CDR2 FQGTGA. CDR3 coding DNA: TGTGCCAGCAGCCCTCTAGTGGGTGACTACAATGAGCAGTTCTTC. Protein sequence: CASSPLVGDYNEQFF.

The genes are TRBV19 and TRBJ2-1; 7 bases line up with TRBD2. The CDR3 covers 14 residues. The V gene's germline CDR1 is LNHDA and CDR2 SQIVND (reference sequence). V lost 2 bases to trimming and J lost 2 bases; unmatched junction nucleotides: 0. In DNA, the CDR3 is TGTGCCAGTAGTATACGGGGGGCCTACAATGAGCAGTTCTTC. It encodes CASSIRGAYNEQFF.

J is TRBJ1-1 and V is TRBV4-3; 10 bases fit TRBD1. The V gene end was trimmed by 1 base and the J gene end by 5 bases; junction bases not matched to a gene: 4. CDR3 length equals 15 residues. Germline V gene data show CDR1 as LGHNA and CDR2 as YSLEER. CDR3 DNA: TGCGCCAGCAGCCAAGGCGGGACAGGGGTAACTGAAGCTTTCTTT. Its protein product is CASSQGGTGVTEAFF.